Below are 26 T cell receptor beta chains sequenced from a single sample in a study of cytomegalovirus exposure and HLA in healthy donors. The repertoire was sequenced with immunoSEQ multiplex PCR; TCRdb's copy has only in-frame clones and lacks some. The sample contains about 160,000 clones, roughly 91% of which appear only once. The sample comprised PBMCs. The receptors come from a woman younger than 30 in good health and CMV-seropositive.

J is TRBJ2-2 and V is TRBV6-5; maybe TRBD1 (6 bases). In germline, CDR1 is MNHEY, CDR2 SVGAGI. The CDR3 is 14 amino acids. Trimming took off 3 bases at V and 7 bases at J, with 12 bases between the two ends. CDR3 sequence: CASSYSGAGGELFF. CDR3 DNA sequence: TGTGCCAGCAGTTATTCAGGGGCTGGCGGGGAGCTGTTTTTT.

This clone was counted once. The chain carries TRBV7-9 and TRBJ1-2; D is perhaps TRBD1 (5 bases). V lost 1 base to trimming and J lost 8 bases, with 14 bases between them. This CDR3 spans 14 amino acids. Germline V gene lookup returns CDR1 SEHNR and CDR2 FQNEAQ (reference sequence). This CDR3 reads CASSLVGQGTGYTF. Here the CDR3 DNA reads TGTGCCAGCAGCTTAGTAGGGCAGGGAACGGGCTACACCTTC.

The J gene is TRBJ1-2, the V gene TRBV5-4; TRBD1 might be the D (6 bases). This CDR3 is 14 amino acids long. Germline V CDR1 and CDR2: SGHNT, YYREEE (reference sequence). V gave up 2 bases and J gave up 5 bases, with 13 bases separating them. CDR3 amino acids: CASSLRGSIYGYTF. CDR3 DNA: TGTGCCAGCAGCTTAAGGGGGTCAATATATGGCTACACCTTC.

The chain joins TRBV6-5 to TRBJ1-4, with D uncertain. The CDR3 consists of 15 residues. Germline V CDR1 and CDR2: MNHEY, SVGAGI. With 5 bases removed from V and 0 bases from J, the gap between germline ends came to 10 bases. The CDR3 reads CASSPLEATNEKLFF. The CDR3 DNA follows: TGTGCCAGCAGTCCTCTAGAAGCAACTAATGAAAAACTGTTTTTT.

This clone was recorded only once. The chain couples TRBV2 to TRBJ2-2; 11 bases agree with TRBD1. J gave up 3 bases and V 9 bases, and 12 bases lay outside the gene matches. The length of the CDR3 is 17 residues. Germline V lookup: CDR1 SNHLY, CDR2 FYNNEI. CDR3 DNA: TGTGCCAGGTCGCCGGACAGGGGGCCTTCGGACACCGGGGAGCTGTTTTTT. Protein product: CARSPDRGPSDTGELFF.

The chain recombines TRBV7-8 with TRBJ2-1; a possible D gene is TRBD2 (5 bases). Germline lookup yields CDR1 SGHVS and CDR2 FQNEAQ. Between the trimmed V and J ends, which lost 5 bases and 15 bases, there was a span of 14 bases. The CDR3 has 11 amino acids. CDR3 in DNA: TGTGCCAGCAGCCAGAGGGCCAGCCCGTTCTTC. Translating gives CASSQRASPFF.

CDR3 region: CASVEQGNFETNGYTF. CDR3 bases: TGTGCCAGTGTAGAACAGGGAAACTTCGAAACGAATGGCTACACCTTC. This chain links TRBV19 with TRBJ1-2, with D perhaps matching TRBD1 (6 bases). Trimming cost V 8 bases and J 6 bases, with 25 bases left between them. The CDR3 runs 16 residues. Germline V gives CDR1 LNHDA, CDR2 SQIVND (reference sequence).

This chain uses TRBV2 with TRBJ2-1; perhaps TRBD2 as D (6 bases). The germline CDR1 and CDR2 sequences are SNHLY and FYNNEI. V was cut by 2 bases and J by 6 bases, with 8 bases left in between. CDR3 length: 13 residues. The CDR3 region has the DNA TGTGCCAGCAGTGAAAGGACTATCAATGAGCAGTTCTTC. Protein product: CASSERTINEQFF.

The chain has TRBV20-1 and TRBJ2-3; tentative D call: TRBD2 (5 bases). The CDR3 extends over 11 amino acids. V dropped 7 bases and J dropped 9 bases, with 14 bases sitting between them. In germline, CDR1 is DFQATT, CDR2 SNEGSKA (reference sequence). The CDR3 DNA reads TGCAGTGTCTATGGGAGTGAGACGCAGTATTTT. This translates into CSVYGSETQYF.

V and J are TRBV6-4 and TRBJ2-7; 11 bases are shared with TRBD2. The ends lost 3 bases at V and 3 bases at J; junction bases unmatched: 7. The CDR3 extends over 16 amino acids. Per germline, CDR1 MRHNA and CDR2 SNTAGT. CDR3 nucleotide sequence: TGTGCCAGCAGTGAGATAGCGGGAGGGCCTATCTACGAGCAGTACTTC. Translation: CASSEIAGGPIYEQYF.

This chain connects TRBV27 to TRBJ2-5; no clear D gene. The CDR3 has 15 residues. Germline V lookup: CDR1 MNHEY, CDR2 SMNVEV (reference sequence). The V and J ends lost 2 bases and 7 bases respectively, with 17 bases between them. The CDR3 nucleotides are TGTGCCAGCAGTTTAATGGTTTCGATGTCAGGGACCCAGTACTTC. Residues: CASSLMVSMSGTQYF.

V usage is TRBV15 and J usage is TRBJ2-5, with 9 positions matching TRBD1. This CDR3 has 17 amino acids. Germline CDR1 and CDR2: LNHNV and YYDKDF (reference sequence). Trimming removed 5 bases from V and 4 bases from J; junction bases left unmatched: 14. CDR3 nucleotide sequence: TGTGCCACCAGCCGGGCTATAGGACAGGGGAGGGGAGAGACCCAGTACTTC. It specifies CATSRAIGQGRGETQYF. Together with reference TRBV15 and TRBJ2-5, the CDR3 gives the full variable domain: DAMVIQNPRYQVTQFGKPVTLSCSQTLNHNVMYWYQQKSSQAPKLLFHYYDKDFNNEADTPDNFQSRRPNTSFCFLDIRSPGLGDTAMYLCATSRAIGQGRGETQYFGPGTRLLVL.

This chain uses TRBV5-1 with TRBJ2-1; TRBD2 might be the D (6 bases). The CDR3 length is 14 residues. Germline-derived CDR1 and CDR2 are SGHRS and YFSETQ. V gave up 3 bases and J gave up 10 bases, with 17 bases separating them. The DNA of the CDR3 is TGCGCCAGCAGCTCGGGGGACTCCCAGGGAGAGCAGTTCTTC. Translation gives CASSSGDSQGEQFF.

DNA of the CDR3: TGCAGCGTTGTTGTAGCCCCCGAGCAGTACTTC. Translation: CSVVVAPEQYF. The chain couples TRBV29-1 to TRBJ2-7, with unresolved D. Trimming removed 4 bases from V and 6 bases from J, with 10 bases in between. This CDR3 spans 11 amino acids. Germline CDR1 SQVTM, CDR2 ANQGSEA.

This clone was seen more than once but under ten times. The chain recombines TRBV2 with TRBJ2-7; possibly TRBD1 for D (5 bases). CDR1 is SNHLY, CDR2 FYNNEI, per germline. CDR3 length: 14 amino acids. Between the trimmed V and J ends, which lost 1 base and 0 bases, there was a span of 7 bases. CDR3 coding DNA: TGTGCCAGCAGTGAAGAACAGGCCTCCTACGAGCAGTACTTC. Its protein product is CASSEEQASYEQYF.

V usage is TRBV7-9 and J usage is TRBJ2-4, with a weak D call TRBD2 (5 bases). CDR1 SEHNR and CDR2 FQNEAQ come from the germline V gene (reference sequence). The V end lost 5 bases, the J end lost 7 bases, and 15 bases lay between the germline ends. The length of the CDR3 is 14 residues. The DNA of the CDR3 is TGTGCCAGCAGCCGGGATTGGGCGCGGAACATTCAGTACTTC. Encoded protein: CASSRDWARNIQYF.

The rearrangement joins TRBV5-4 to TRBJ2-7; 8 bases line up with TRBD2. Per the germline V gene, CDR1 is SGHNT and CDR2 is YYREEE (reference sequence). Germline trimming cut 4 bases from V and 1 base from J; bases unmatched to any gene: 10. CDR3 length equals 16 residues. CDR3 sequence (DNA): TGTGCCAGCAGCCCCGGGGGAGCGGGAGCTTCCTACGAGCAGTACTTC. Protein sequence: CASSPGGAGASYEQYF. The full variable domain, completed using reference TRBV5-4 and TRBJ2-7, is ETGVTQSPTHLIKTRGQQVTLRCSSQSGHNTVSWYQQALGQGPQFIFQYYREEENGRGNFPPRFSGLQFPNYSSELNVNALELDDSALYLCASSPGGAGASYEQYFGPGTRLTVT.

The V gene is TRBV5-4, the J gene TRBJ1-1; a weak D match, TRBD1 (6 bases). The CDR3 consists of 12 residues. Germline V gene data show CDR1 as SGHNT and CDR2 as YYREEE (reference sequence). V was shortened by 3 bases and J by 3 bases, with 6 bases between the two germline ends. The CDR3 is CASSSGDTEAFF. In DNA, the CDR3 is TGTGCCAGCAGCTCAGGGGACACTGAAGCTTTCTTT. Looking up the rest from reference TRBV5-4 and TRBJ1-1 gives the full variable domain: ETGVTQSPTHLIKTRGQQVTLRCSSQSGHNTVSWYQQALGQGPQFIFQYYREEENGRGNFPPRFSGLQFPNYSSELNVNALELDDSALYLCASSSGDTEAFFGQGTRLTVV.

V and J are TRBV9 and TRBJ2-2; 11 bases line up with TRBD2. J was trimmed by 3 bases and V by 1 base; bases with no gene match: 5. The CDR3 extends over 17 amino acids. Germline values: CDR1 SGDLS, CDR2 YYNGEE. This CDR3 reads CASSVLAGGLDTGELFF. The CDR3 nucleotides read TGTGCCAGCAGCGTACTAGCGGGAGGTCTTGACACCGGGGAGCTGTTTTTT. Filled out from reference TRBV9 and TRBJ2-2, the complete variable domain reads DSGVTQTPKHLITATGQRVTLRCSPRSGDLSVYWYQQSLDQGLQFLIQYYNGEERAKGNILERFSAQQFPDLHSELNLSSLELGDSALYFCASSVLAGGLDTGELFFGEGSRLTVL.

This chain links TRBV19 with TRBJ2-2; possibly TRBD2 for D (6 bases). The V end lost 0 bases, the J end lost 6 bases, and 11 bases lay between the germline ends. CDR1 LNHDA and CDR2 SQIVND come from the germline V gene (reference sequence). The CDR3 length is 15 residues. The CDR3 loop is CASSIDGGIAGELFF. As DNA, the CDR3 is TGTGCCAGTAGTATAGATGGGGGGATCGCCGGGGAGCTGTTTTTT.

The chain links TRBV19 to TRBJ2-1; D is possibly TRBD2 (6 bases). The CDR3 has 15 residues. Germline CDR1 is LNHDA and CDR2 is SQIVND (reference sequence). Trimming stripped 3 bases from V and 1 base from J, with 10 bases between. The CDR3 coding sequence is TGTGCCAGTAGTATTACCGGGACTTCCTACAATGAGCAGTTCTTC. Its protein product is CASSITGTSYNEQFF.

This clone turned up a few times. CDR3 nucleotide sequence: TGTGCCAGCACCCGGTCAGCGGGACAGGGGGCCACCGGGGAGCTGTTTTTT. It yields the protein CASTRSAGQGATGELFF. This chain uses TRBV2 with TRBJ2-2, with TRBD1 identical over 12 bases. Germline CDR1 reads SNHLY; CDR2 reads FYNNEI. Losses at the gene ends were 7 bases for V and 4 bases for J; bases not matched to a gene: 10. The CDR3 is 17 amino acids. Based on the CDR3 plus reference TRBV2 and TRBJ2-2, the full variable domain is EPEVTQTPSHQVTQMGQEVILRCVPISNHLYFYWYRQILGQKVEFLVSFYNNEISEKSEIFDDQFSVERPDGSNFTLKIRSTKLEDSAMYFCASTRSAGQGATGELFFGEGSRLTVL.

This chain connects TRBV21-1 to TRBJ2-2; the table's TRBD2 call for D was not verified on the DNA. TRBV21-1 is a pseudogene locus. The CDR3 contains 17 residues. DNA of the CDR3: TGTGCCAGCAGCAAAGGGAGACCCACCAAAGGAACCGGGGAGCTGTTTTTT. This sequence encodes CASSKGRPTKGTGELFF.

This chain uses TRBV29-1 with TRBJ2-7; 8 bases map to TRBD1. V gave up 7 bases and J gave up 5 bases; unmatched junction bases: 13. Per germline, CDR1 SQVTM and CDR2 ANQGSEA. The CDR3 spans 14 residues. The CDR3 loop is CSALPGTGKNEQYF. The CDR3 DNA reads TGCAGCGCCTTACCCGGGACAGGAAAGAACGAGCAGTACTTC.

Only one count was recorded for this clone. The chain recombines TRBV29-1 with TRBJ2-3; 9 bases line up with TRBD1. The CDR3 sequence is 16 residues long. Looked up from germline, CDR1 is SQVTM and CDR2 is ANQGSEA. J gave up 4 bases and V 6 bases, and 14 bases lay outside the gene matches. In nucleotides, the CDR3 is TGCAGCGTCCCCCCGGCGGACAGGGGAGCCCCAGATACGCAGTATTTT. This sequence encodes CSVPPADRGAPDTQYF.

V is TRBV2 and J is TRBJ1-3; no clear D. This CDR3 is 12 amino acids long. The germline gives CDR1 SNHLY, CDR2 FYNNEI. Deletions cut 9 bases from V and 0 bases from J, with 6 bases between. The CDR3 region has the DNA TGTGCCAGTTCGTACTCTGGAAACACCATATATTTT. Its protein is CASSYSGNTIYF.